The clone carrying this T cell receptor (beta chain) occurred a few times. In the authors' methods: Researchers report that nucleated cell counts were estimated from reference gene primer amplification. Data came from immunoSEQ multiplex PCR; TCRdb stores just in-frame clones and leaves some out. The DNA gave D and trimming, while V, J and clone size come from that table. The table has fewer than 300,000 clones, around 90% seen once; the top ten hold roughly 9.1%. This sample is drawn from a study of blood T cell repertoires in COVID-19. Study context: Acute and convalescent COVID-19 samples came from the United States, Italy and Spain. T cells, B-cell-depleted T cells, or PBMCs provided the cDNA or gDNA that served as material.

The CDR3 sequence is 15 residues long. This receptor was taken from a man between 18 and 29 years old with active or convalescent COVID-19. The sequenced sample was peripheral blood. The chain recombines TRBV21-1 with TRBJ2-7; the D call TRBD2 from the table was never checked on the DNA. TRBV21-1 has pseudogene status. DNA of the CDR3: TGTGCCAGCAAGCGGGCGACAGACCGGGGTTACGAGCAGTACTTC. The encoded protein is CASKRATDRGYEQYF.